The T cell receptor beta chain described here comes from a study of OX40 agonist ivuxolimab in advanced cancers. General study results and limits: Undetermined was the antigen specificity of the expanded peripheral T cells. The average count of expanded clones was higher among CD8+ T cells than among CD4+.

In germline, CDR1 is LNHDA, CDR2 SQIVND (reference sequence). CDR3 size: 10 residues. V shed 8 bases and J shed 4 bases, with 5 bases lying between them. TCRdb's table, derived via immunoSEQ multiplex PCR, lists solely in-frame clones and lacks some. Among about 69,000 clones listed, 90% were seen once. On this clone: Its antigen remains unidentified.

Sampling of blood occurred at baseline, cycle 4 day 1, and cycle 7 day 1. The sample consisted of CD4+ or CD8+ T cells sorted from blood, taken in a trial of the OX40 agonist ivuxolimab. The sequence was collected from an adult with an advanced solid tumor such as melanoma, head and neck, liver or kidney cancer. This rearrangement joins TRBV19 to TRBJ2-5, with D possibly being TRBD2 (5 bases). The CDR3 region is CASGRETQYF. Written as DNA, the CDR3 is TGTGCCAGTGGGAGAGAGACCCAGTACTTC. Full variable domain (remainder filled in from reference TRBV19 and TRBJ2-5): DGGITQSPKYLFRKEGQNVTLSCEQNLNHDAMYWYRQDPGQGLRLIYYSQIVNDFQKGDIAEGYSVSREKKESFPLTVTSAQKNPTAFYLCASGRETQYFGPGTRLLVL.